Listed here are 15 T cell receptor beta chains from one sample, sequenced in a study of human T cells and chemical hapten exposure. Specified time point: patch test 1, 2 weeks after DPC sensitization. Treatment noted: therapeutic diphenylcyclopropenone sensitization with weekly scalp DPC. TCRdb used MiXCR to reprocess the RACE reads, holding one entry per CDR3 protein. The sample holds under 200,000 distinct CDR3 sequences, more than 12% seen once. The material was whole blood, obtained in connection with sensitization to the hapten diphenylcyclopropenone (DPC). These receptors originate from a woman in her twenties or thirties with alopecia areata. Some clones in this sample may be carry-over from other donors' samples.

The chain is built from TRBV7-2 and TRBJ1-5, with D perhaps matching TRBD1 (5 bases). CDR1 is SGHTA, CDR2 FQGNSA, per germline. Trimming took off 3 bases at V and 5 bases at J, with 8 bases between the two ends. The CDR3 spans 13 residues. CDR3 nucleotides: TGTGCCAGCAGCTTGGACACCGATCAGCCCCAGCATTTT. It translates to CASSLDTDQPQHF.

The CDR3 loop reads CSARSPGGYTF. CDR3 DNA sequence: TGCAGTGCTAGATCCCCAGGGGGCTACACCTTC. The V call is TRBV20-1, the J call TRBJ1-2; tentatively, D is TRBD1 (5 bases). Germline lookup yields CDR1 DFQATT and CDR2 SNEGSKA (reference sequence). The CDR3 covers 11 residues. V was cut by 2 bases and J by 8 bases, with 9 bases left in between.

V and J are TRBV4-1 and TRBJ1-1; D is uncertain. Trimming stripped 0 bases from V and 6 bases from J, with 11 bases between. Germline-derived CDR1 and CDR2 are MGHRA and YSYEKL. This CDR3 region has 14 residues. The CDR3 loop is CASSQEPGVPEAFF. The CDR3 DNA reads TGCGCCAGCAGCCAAGAGCCCGGGGTCCCTGAAGCTTTCTTT.

The chain carries TRBV19 and TRBJ2-3, with D tentatively TRBD2 (7 bases). This CDR3 contains 17 residues. V was cut by 4 bases and J by 3 bases, with 20 bases left in between. Germline V CDR1 and CDR2: LNHDA, SQIVND (reference sequence). CDR3 nucleotides: TGTGCCAGTAGTACCAACCCCCGCGGGGGCGGGACAGATACGCAGTATTTT. It is translated as CASSTNPRGGGTDTQYF.

The J gene is TRBJ1-2, the V gene TRBV6-5; the match to TRBD1 covers 7 bases. The J segment lost 8 bases and the V segment lost 2 bases, leaving 11 bases of the junction unmatched. Germline-derived CDR1 and CDR2 are MNHEY and SVGAGI. This CDR3 has 15 amino acids. The CDR3 bases are TGTGCCAGCAGTTACGGGGGGACAGACGCCTTGGGCTACACCTTC. Translation: CASSYGGTDALGYTF.

This clonotype was seen a few times. The chain has TRBV7-3 and TRBJ2-7, with D tentatively TRBD2 (6 bases). CDR1 is SGHTA, CDR2 FQGTGA, per germline. The CDR3 runs to 13 residues. V dropped 1 base and J dropped 6 bases, with 10 bases sitting between them. The CDR3 sequence: CASSLMAGSEQYF. For the CDR3, the DNA is TGTGCCAGCAGCTTAATGGCGGGGAGCGAGCAGTACTTC.

This clonotype was counted ten times or more. The chain is built from TRBV12-3 or TRBV12-4 and TRBJ1-5; the match to TRBD1 covers 9 bases. The CDR3 totals 15 residues. J was trimmed by 4 bases and V by 6 bases; bases with no gene match: 7. CDR3 nucleotides: TGTGCCAGCAGGGGGGACAGGGCTCCTAATCAGCCCCAGCATTTT. Protein sequence: CASRGDRAPNQPQHF.

This clonotype appeared a few times. This chain links TRBV2 with TRBJ2-3; a weak D match, TRBD2 (5 bases). Deletions cut 7 bases from V and 1 base from J, with 18 bases between. Germline V CDR1 and CDR2: SNHLY, FYNNEI. The CDR3 consists of 16 residues. The CDR3 DNA reads as TGTGCCAGCACCGAGGTAGCGACCCGACGCACAGATACGCAGTATTTT. Protein product: CASTEVATRRTDTQYF.

This clonotype was seen ten or more times. The J gene is TRBJ1-3, the V gene TRBV6-2 or TRBV6-3; D possibly corresponds to TRBD1 (5 bases). The CDR3 is 13 residues long. Germline CDR1 is MNHEY and CDR2 is SVGEGT. V shed 6 bases and J shed 11 bases, with 17 bases lying between them. CDR3 amino acids: CASSWDWAMAIYF. DNA for the CDR3: TGTGCCAGCAGCTGGGACTGGGCCATGGCCATATATTTT.

This clonotype appeared a few times. The chain carries TRBV5-1 and TRBJ2-5; TRBD2 aligns across 8 bases. The V and J ends lost 0 bases and 5 bases, in that order; junction bases with no gene match: 6. Per germline, CDR1 SGHRS and CDR2 YFSETQ. This CDR3 is 15 amino acids long. The CDR3 sequence is CASSLVRGAMETQYF. In nucleotides, the CDR3 is TGCGCCAGCAGCTTGGTGCGGGGGGCGATGGAGACCCAGTACTTC.

The rearrangement uses TRBV28 and TRBJ1-4; D call uncertain. The CDR3 spans 14 residues. Germline loops: CDR1 MDHEN, CDR2 SYDVKM. Trimming cost V 6 bases and J 7 bases, with 15 bases left between them. For the CDR3, the DNA is TGTGCCAGCAGCCTACCTCAACGGGGTGAAAAACTGTTTTTT. This encodes CASSLPQRGEKLFF.

This chain joins TRBV7-9 and TRBJ2-1, with D maybe TRBD1 (5 bases). Germline V lookup: CDR1 SEHNR, CDR2 FQNEAQ (reference sequence). V was cut by 4 bases and J by 14 bases, with 18 bases left in between. The CDR3 totals 13 residues. DNA of the CDR3: TGTGCCAGCAGCTCAATACCAGCAGGGTGGAAGTTCTTC. Its protein is CASSSIPAGWKFF.

In its sample, this clonotype was seen a few times. This sequence joins TRBV12-3 or TRBV12-4 and TRBJ2-6; 8 bases align to TRBD1. The V segment lost 7 bases and the J segment 1 base; nucleotides outside the gene matches: 18. This CDR3 spans 20 amino acids. The CDR3: CASTPRPRQGTPSGANVLTF. The DNA for the CDR3 is TGTGCCAGCACCCCTCGCCCCCGACAGGGGACTCCTTCTGGGGCCAACGTCCTGACTTTC.

This chain uses TRBV9 with TRBJ1-2; no definite D call. The germline V gene encodes CDR1 SGDLS and CDR2 YYNGEE. This CDR3 region has 15 residues. The V gene lost 2 bases and the J gene lost 5 bases, with 16 bases spanning the gap. For the CDR3, the DNA is TGTGCCAGCAGCGTCTCGGACTCAAGATTATATGGCTACACCTTC. Its protein product is CASSVSDSRLYGYTF.

This clonotype has just a few counts. The chain combines TRBV12-3 or TRBV12-4 with TRBJ1-6; no reliable D call. The CDR3 loop spans 14 amino acids. Trimming removed 7 bases at V and 5 bases at J, with 12 bases between. CDR3 coding DNA: TGTGCCAGCACTGCCCCCGGCAATAATTCACCCCTCCACTTT. Its protein product is CASTAPGNNSPLHF.